This T cell receptor beta chain was documented in a study of cytomegalovirus exposure and HLA in healthy donors. General study findings and limits: CMV antigen specificity was confirmed in vitro for a few CMV-associated chains.

With regard to this clone: Its antigen is currently unknown.

V lost 4 bases and J lost 8; bases outside the gene matches: 11. Germline CDR1 is SGHRS and CDR2 is YFSETQ. The CDR3 length is 14 residues. The repertoire was sequenced with immunoSEQ multiplex PCR; TCRdb's copy has only in-frame clones and lacks some. The sample gives approximately 150,000 clones, around nine tenths of which show up once; roughly 1.5% is in the top ten. Sequencing used PBMCs. The rearrangement links TRBV5-1 to TRBJ1-2, with 7 bases aligning to TRBD1. This receptor was taken from a young woman in good health and CMV-seronegative. DNA for the CDR3: TGCGCCAGCAGCGGCTCCGGGACAGAAGGCGGCTACACCTTC. This gives the protein CASSGSGTEGGYTF. Looking up the rest from reference TRBV5-1 and TRBJ1-2 gives the full variable domain: KAGVTQTPRYLIKTRGQQVTLSCSPISGHRSVSWYQQTPGQGLQFLFEYFSETQRNKGNFPGRFSGRQFSNSRSEMNVSTLELGDSALYLCASSGSGTEGGYTFGSGTRLTVV.